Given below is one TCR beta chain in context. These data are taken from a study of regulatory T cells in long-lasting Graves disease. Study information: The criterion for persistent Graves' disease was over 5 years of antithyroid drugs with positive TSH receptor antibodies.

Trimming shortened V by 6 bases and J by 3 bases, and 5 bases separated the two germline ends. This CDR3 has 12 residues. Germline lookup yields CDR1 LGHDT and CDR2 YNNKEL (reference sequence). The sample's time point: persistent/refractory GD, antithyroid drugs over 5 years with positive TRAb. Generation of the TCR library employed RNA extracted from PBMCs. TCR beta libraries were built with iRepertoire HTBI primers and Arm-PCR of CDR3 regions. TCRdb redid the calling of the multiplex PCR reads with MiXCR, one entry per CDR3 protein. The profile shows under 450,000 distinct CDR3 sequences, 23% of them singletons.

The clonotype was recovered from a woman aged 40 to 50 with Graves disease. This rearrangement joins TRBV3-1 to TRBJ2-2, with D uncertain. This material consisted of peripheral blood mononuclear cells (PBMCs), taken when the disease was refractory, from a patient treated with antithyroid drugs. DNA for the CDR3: TGTGCCAGCAGGTTTTACACCGGGGAGCTGTTTTTT. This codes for CASRFYTGELFF. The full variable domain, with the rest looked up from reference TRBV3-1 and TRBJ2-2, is DTAVSQTPKYLVTQMGNDKSIKCEQNLGHDTMYWYKQDSKKFLKIMFSYNNKELIINETVPNRFSPKSPDKAHLNLHINSLELGDSAVYFCASRFYTGELFFGEGSRLTVL.